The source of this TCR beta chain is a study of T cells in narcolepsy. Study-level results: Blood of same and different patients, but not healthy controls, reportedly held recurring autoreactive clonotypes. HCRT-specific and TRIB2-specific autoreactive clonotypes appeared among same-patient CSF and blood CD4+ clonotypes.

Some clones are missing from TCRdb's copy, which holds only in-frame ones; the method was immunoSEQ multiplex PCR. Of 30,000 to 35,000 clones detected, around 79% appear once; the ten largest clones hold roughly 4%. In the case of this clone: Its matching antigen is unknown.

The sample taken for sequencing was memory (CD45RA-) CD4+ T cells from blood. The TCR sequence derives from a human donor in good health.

This CDR3 reads CAWSVRDRDTDTQYF. The CDR3 DNA follows: TGTGCCTGGAGTGTAAGGGACAGGGATACAGATACGCAGTATTTT. The V call is TRBV30, the J call TRBJ2-3; 9 positions agree with TRBD1. Germline CDR1 and CDR2: GTSNPN and SVGIG (reference sequence). This CDR3 has 15 amino acids. V shed 0 bases, J shed 3 bases, and the junction held 4 bases outside the gene matches.